This T cell receptor (beta chain) came from a study of CXCR3-negative and CXCR3-positive naive CD8 T cells. Study-wide points: Hydrophobicity of TRB CDR3s was greater in CXCR3-positive naive cells than in CXCR3-negative naive cells. Memory CD8+ T cell repertoires were far less diverse than both naive subsets. No difference in surface CD5 was seen between naive subsets, and TCR strength was inferred from TRB CDR3 properties.

The TRB cDNA libraries were prepared by 5' RACE with UMI labels. One entry per CDR3 protein, without DNA, is what TCRdb gives after re-calling the 5' RACE reads. This repertoire includes just under 65,000 distinct CDR3 sequences. As for this clonotype: No antigen is known for it.

Each CD8+ T cell subset was sorted in triplicate, a few hundred thousand cells each. From germline, CDR1 is MDHEN and CDR2 SYDVKM. The CDR3 contains 17 residues. Sequencing used naive CXCR3+ CD8+ T cells from blood. Described subset: CD45RO-CCR7+CD27+CD95- naive CD8+ T cells expressing CXCR3 (TNR3+). The chain recombines TRBV28 with TRBJ2-1; the D call from TCRdb, TRBD2, cannot be confirmed without DNA. This receptor was obtained from a human donor in good health. Some clones in this sample may be carry-over from other donors' samples. This CDR3 reads CASSPWTRISSYNEQFF.